What follows are 26 T cell receptor beta chains derived from one specimen sequenced in a study of human versus mouse CDR3 diversity and MHC coevolution. Libraries were prepared by immunoSEQ multiplex PCR; TCRdb keeps only in-frame clonotypes and omits some of them. The profile shows 60,000 or so clones, 90% to 95% of them singletons. Sequenced input: naive CD4+ T cells from blood. Subset given: CD45RO-negative CD62L-positive naive CD4 T cells. The receptors originated from a person aged 55 to 75 in good health.

The rearrangement links TRBV19 to TRBJ1-1; 7 bases map to TRBD1. Germline lookup yields CDR1 LNHDA and CDR2 SQIVND (reference sequence). The V and J ends lost 7 bases and 0 bases, in that order; junction bases with no gene match: 8. CDR3 length: 15 residues. DNA of the CDR3: TGTGCCAGTAACCGGGACAGCCTAATGAACACTGAAGCTTTCTTT. The encoded protein is CASNRDSLMNTEAFF.

V gene TRBV5-8 combines with J gene TRBJ1-4, with TRBD1 identical over 8 bases. V shed 1 base, J shed 7 bases, and the junction held 3 bases outside the gene matches. The germline V gene has CDR1 SGHTS and CDR2 YDEGEE. This CDR3 is 14 amino acids long. The CDR3 sequence: CASSLQGASEKLFF. In nucleotides, the CDR3 is TGTGCCAGCAGCTTGCAGGGGGCATCTGAAAAACTGTTTTTT.

This rearrangement joins TRBV19 to TRBJ1-2; 8 bases are a match to TRBD1. With V trimmed by 7 bases and J by 0 bases, 10 bases remained unmatched. Germline V gives CDR1 LNHDA, CDR2 SQIVND (reference sequence). The CDR3 extends over 16 amino acids. CDR3 DNA: TGTGCCAGTACCCCTCCCGGGACAGGTGCTAACTATGGCTACACCTTC. Its protein is CASTPPGTGANYGYTF.

The V and J genes are TRBV18 and TRBJ2-7; weak D call: TRBD1 (6 bases). The germline CDR1 and CDR2 sequences are KGHSH and LQKENI. This CDR3 contains 15 residues. The V and J ends lost 3 bases and 2 bases respectively, with 14 bases between them. DNA for the CDR3: TGTGCCAGCTCACCCGGACAGTCAATAACCTACGAGCAGTACTTC. It encodes CASSPGQSITYEQYF.

The rearrangement joins TRBV7-8 to TRBJ2-3; D is possibly TRBD2 (6 bases). V lost 5 bases and J lost 5, with 17 bases in between. The CDR3 sequence is 15 residues long. Germline CDR1 SGHVS, CDR2 FQNEAQ. The DNA of the CDR3 is TGTGCCAGCAGCAACCCCGGGACTCTCCTAGATACGCAGTATTTT. Amino acids: CASSNPGTLLDTQYF.

This chain connects TRBV6-5 to TRBJ2-7; a possible D gene is TRBD2 (5 bases). The germline V gene has CDR1 MNHEY and CDR2 SVGAGI. V lost 0 bases and J 3 bases, leaving 12 bases between the germline ends. The CDR3 extends over 15 amino acids. The CDR3 region is CASSYSSAGGYEQYF. The CDR3 DNA sequence: TGTGCCAGCAGTTACTCGAGCGCGGGCGGCTACGAGCAGTACTTC.

The chain is built from TRBV10-3 and TRBJ2-1, with 8 bases fitting TRBD2. V was pared by 7 bases and J by 8 bases, with 13 bases of the junction left unmatched. Germline V gene data show CDR1 as ENHRY and CDR2 as SYGVKD. This CDR3 spans 15 amino acids. DNA of the CDR3: TGTGCCATCACCGAGTCCGGGAGGGCTATCGATGAGCAGTTCTTC. It codes for CAITESGRAIDEQFF.

V is TRBV6-5 and J is TRBJ2-7; D is uncertain. The CDR3 is 11 amino acids. The germline V gene encodes CDR1 MNHEY and CDR2 SVGAGI. V dropped 5 bases and J dropped 6 bases, with 8 bases sitting between them. CDR3 sequence (DNA): TGTGCCAGCAGTGCCCTCGGCGAGCAGTACTTC. Residues: CASSALGEQYF.

The V and J genes are TRBV29-1 and TRBJ2-1, with D hard to call. The CDR3 extends over 11 amino acids. Trimming stripped 6 bases from V and 6 bases from J, with 9 bases between. Germline loops: CDR1 SQVTM, CDR2 ANQGSEA. CDR3 region: CSVSGGNEQFF. The CDR3 DNA is TGCAGCGTCTCGGGTGGCAATGAGCAGTTCTTC.

The chain links TRBV18 to TRBJ2-7; D is unclear. Germline lookup yields CDR1 KGHSH and CDR2 LQKENI. The CDR3 runs to 13 residues. V was clipped by 5 bases and J by 1 base, with 9 bases between them. CDR3 sequence reads: CASSNGQSYEQYF. The CDR3 region has the DNA TGTGCCAGCTCAAATGGTCAGTCCTACGAGCAGTACTTC.

This clone was counted a few times. The chain has TRBV19 and TRBJ1-3; D uncertain. V shed 3 bases and J shed 1 base, with 10 bases lying between them. Germline assignment: CDR1 LNHDA and CDR2 SQIVND (reference sequence). The CDR3 totals 15 residues. The DNA for the CDR3 is TGTGCCAGTAGTATCTGGAGGATATCTGGAAACACCATATATTTT. The encoded protein is CASSIWRISGNTIYF.

This clone appeared a single time. This chain connects TRBV4-1 to TRBJ1-2; D might be TRBD1 (6 bases). CDR1 is MGHRA, CDR2 YSYEKL, per germline. This CDR3 contains 14 residues. V was cut by 0 bases and J by 4 bases, with 9 bases left in between. The CDR3 reads CASSQDQGTYGYTF. The DNA of the CDR3 is TGCGCCAGCAGCCAAGATCAGGGGACCTATGGCTACACCTTC.

This chain links TRBV2 with TRBJ2-3, with D unclear. CDR1 SNHLY and CDR2 FYNNEI come from the germline V gene. The V and J ends lost 7 bases and 0 bases respectively, with 2 bases between them. The CDR3 covers 11 residues. The CDR3 here is CASTSTDTQYF. CDR3 nucleotides: TGTGCCAGCACTAGCACAGATACGCAGTATTTT. Supplemented by reference TRBV2 and TRBJ2-3, the full variable domain reads EPEVTQTPSHQVTQMGQEVILRCVPISNHLYFYWYRQILGQKVEFLVSFYNNEISEKSEIFDDQFSVERPDGSNFTLKIRSTKLEDSAMYFCASTSTDTQYFGPGTRLTVL.

The sample holds a few counts of this clone. The genes are TRBV5-5 and TRBJ1-1; 7 bases line up with TRBD1. The CDR3 covers 15 residues. The ends lost 1 base at V and 0 bases at J; junction bases unmatched: 3. The germline V gene encodes CDR1 SGHKS and CDR2 YYEKEE (reference sequence). The CDR3, as DNA: TGTGCCAGCAGCTTGTCCGGGACAGTGAACACTGAAGCTTTCTTT. As protein: CASSLSGTVNTEAFF.

The V and J genes are TRBV4-1 and TRBJ1-5; no clear D. The CDR3 has 16 amino acids. From germline, CDR1 is MGHRA and CDR2 YSYEKL. V lost 0 bases, J lost 4 bases, and 13 bases lay in between. In DNA form, the CDR3 reads TGCGCCAGCAGCCAAGATGAAGCGGGATTTAATCAGCCCCAGCATTTT. It encodes CASSQDEAGFNQPQHF.

The chain joins TRBV9 to TRBJ2-4, with 7 bases aligning to TRBD1. The CDR3 extends over 15 amino acids. Germline CDR1 and CDR2: SGDLS and YYNGEE. V lost 3 bases to trimming and J lost 1 base; unmatched junction nucleotides: 4. CDR3 sequence: CASSAQGQAKNIQYF. Written as DNA, the CDR3 is TGTGCCAGCAGCGCCCAGGGACAGGCCAAAAACATTCAGTACTTC.

This rearrangement joins TRBV6-1 to TRBJ1-2; weak D call: TRBD1 (6 bases). Germline values: CDR1 MNHNS, CDR2 SASEGT. The CDR3 runs to 14 residues. V was cut by 6 bases and J by 4 bases, with 15 bases left in between. The CDR3 nucleotides read TGTGCCAGCAGGGCGATAGGGGGTACCTATGGCTACACCTTC. Protein: CASRAIGGTYGYTF.

This chain joins TRBV5-6 and TRBJ1-2, with TRBD1 as a possible D gene (6 bases). V shed 0 bases and J shed 7 bases, with 10 bases lying between them. The CDR3 length is 13 residues. Germline V gene data show CDR1 as SGHDT and CDR2 as YYEEEE. For the CDR3, the DNA is TGTGCCAGCAGCTTGGTGGGGGCGTCTGGCTACACCTTC. This sequence encodes CASSLVGASGYTF.

Regarding this clone: A junction end diverges from the germline sequence, so it may reflect a read error. The chain couples TRBV11-2 to TRBJ2-2; the D gene is possibly TRBD2 (7 bases). This CDR3 is built from 15 residues. Germline CDR1 is SGHAT and CDR2 is FQNNGV. The CDR3 DNA reads TGTGCCGGCAGGAGGGGGGGCGGGAACACCGGGGAGCTGTTTTTT. Amino acids: CAGRRGGGNTGELFF.

The J gene is TRBJ1-1, the V gene TRBV6-5; D perhaps matches TRBD1 (5 bases). CDR1 and CDR2 from the germline V gene are MNHEY and SVGAGI. Trimming took 0 bases from V and 6 from J, leaving 17 bases between them. The CDR3 has 16 residues. CDR3 in DNA: TGTGCCAGCAGTTACTCTGGTACGGGGGGGGGTGCTGAAGCTTTCTTT. Translating gives CASSYSGTGGGAEAFF.

This chain joins TRBV25-1 and TRBJ2-1, with TRBD2 as a possible D gene (6 bases). V gave up 4 bases and J gave up 6 bases, with 10 bases separating them. CDR1 MGHDK and CDR2 SYGVNS come from the germline V gene. The CDR3 length is 13 residues. The CDR3 reads CASSGRRVNEQFF. CDR3 coding DNA: TGTGCCAGCAGTGGGAGGAGGGTCAATGAGCAGTTCTTC. Full variable domain (rest looked up from reference TRBV25-1 and TRBJ2-1): EADIYQTPRYLVIGTGKKITLECSQTMGHDKMYWYQQDPGMELHLIHYSYGVNSTEKGDLSSESTVSRIRTEHFPLTLESARPSHTSQYLCASSGRRVNEQFFGPGTRLTVL.

J is TRBJ2-7 and V is TRBV6-5, with TRBD1 identical over 8 bases. Germline CDR1 MNHEY, CDR2 SVGAGI. J gave up 4 bases and V 0 bases, and 8 bases lay outside the gene matches. The length of the CDR3 is 16 residues. The CDR3 region is CASSYSQTGARYEQYF. The DNA for the CDR3 is TGTGCCAGCAGTTACTCGCAGACAGGGGCCCGTTACGAGCAGTACTTC.

J is TRBJ2-3 and V is TRBV7-8, with TRBD2 identical over 15 bases. The CDR3 is 18 residues long. The junction had 7 bases not matched to a gene; V was cut back by 4 bases and J by 2 bases. The germline V gene encodes CDR1 SGHVS and CDR2 FQNEAQ. Written as DNA, the CDR3 is TGTGCCAGCAGCTCCTGGGGACTAGCGGGAGGCCTCACAGATACGCAGTATTTT. Amino acids: CASSSWGLAGGLTDTQYF. Filled out from reference TRBV7-8 and TRBJ2-3, the complete variable domain reads GAGVSQSPRYKVAKRGQDVALRCDPISGHVSLFWYQQALGQGPEFLTYFQNEAQLDKSGLPSDRFFAERPEGSVSTLKIQRTQQEDSAVYLCASSSWGLAGGLTDTQYFGPGTRLTVL.

The rearrangement uses TRBV6-1 and TRBJ2-3, with 8 positions matching TRBD2. The CDR3 length is 14 residues. CDR1 and CDR2 from the germline V gene are MNHNS and SASEGT. The V segment lost 10 bases and the J segment 2 bases; nucleotides outside the gene matches: 8. The CDR3 DNA sequence: TGTGCCACCCGGGGACTAGGGGCCACAGATACGCAGTATTTT. This gives the protein CATRGLGATDTQYF.

The chain uses TRBV18 and TRBJ2-7; 10 positions match TRBD1. The germline V gene has CDR1 KGHSH and CDR2 LQKENI. This CDR3 is built from 13 residues. J was trimmed by 6 bases and V by 3 bases; bases with no gene match: 2. CDR3 sequence reads: CASSPGQGVEQYF. In DNA, the CDR3 is TGTGCCAGCTCACCTGGACAGGGGGTCGAGCAGTACTTC. The full variable domain, its missing parts supplied by reference TRBV18 and TRBJ2-7, is NAGVMQNPRHLVRRRGQEARLRCSPMKGHSHVYWYRQLPEEGLKFMVYLQKENIIDESGMPKERFSAEFPKEGPSILRIQQVVRGDSAAYFCASSPGQGVEQYFGPGTRLTVT.

The chain has TRBV7-2 and TRBJ1-1; no firm D call. Per germline, CDR1 SGHTA and CDR2 FQGNSA. CDR3 length: 14 amino acids. V lost 2 bases, J lost 1 base, and 8 bases lay in between. The DNA for the CDR3 is TGTGCCAGCAGCTTATGGGCAGCGAACACTGAAGCTTTCTTT. Translated, it gives CASSLWAANTEAFF.